These T cell receptor beta chains were read from a single sample in a study of blood T cell repertoires in COVID-19. This table comes from immunoSEQ multiplex PCR, and its TCRdb copy is limited to in-frame clones, with some not included. The repertoire holds 89,000 or so clones, with roughly 96% as singletons. The material sequenced was peripheral blood. These receptors originate from a human donor with active COVID-19. The donor label of this sample is uncertain. Both conserved end residues are part of each CDR3. The D gene is left open where the match is weak. Not all rows give a size; the values are once, few, many and, for expanded clones, a class.

J gene: TRBJ2-5
clone size: .
V gene: TRBV6-5
D gene: .
CDR3 length: 13
CDR3 protein: CASSYSQTETQYF
CDR3 DNA: TGTGCCAGCAGTTACTCGCAGACTGAGACCCAGTACTTC

J gene: TRBJ2-7
clone size: .
V gene: TRBV28
D gene: TRBD2
CDR3 length: 15
CDR3 protein: CASRFGTSGTYEQYF
CDR3 DNA: TGTGCCAGCAGGTTCGGGACTAGCGGAACGTACGAGCAGTACTTC

J gene: TRBJ2-5
clone size: .
V gene: TRBV9
D gene: TRBD2
CDR3 length: 14
CDR3 protein: CASSIGGGSETQYF
CDR3 DNA: TGTGCCAGCAGCATCGGGGGGGGTTCGGAGACCCAGTACTTC

J gene: TRBJ2-3
clone size: .
V gene: TRBV20-1
D gene: TRBD2
CDR3 length: 15
CDR3 protein: CSASSREGSTDTQYF
CDR3 DNA: TGCAGTGCTAGTTCGCGGGAGGGAAGCACAGATACGCAGTATTTT

J gene: TRBJ2-5
clone size: .
V gene: TRBV11-3
D gene: TRBD2
CDR3 length: 16
CDR3 protein: CASSSGGLAVQETQYF
CDR3 DNA: TGTGCCAGCAGCTCCGGTGGGCTAGCGGTCCAAGAGACCCAGTACTTC

J gene: TRBJ2-7
clone size: .
V gene: TRBV5-1
D gene: .
CDR3 length: 14
CDR3 protein: CASSLGQEFYEQYF
CDR3 DNA: TGCGCCAGCAGCTTGGGACAGGAATTCTACGAGCAGTACTTC

J gene: TRBJ2-5
clone size: .
V gene: TRBV11-3
D gene: .
CDR3 length: 14
CDR3 protein: CASSLGRGPETQYF
CDR3 DNA: TGTGCCAGCAGCTTAGGGAGGGGCCCAGAGACCCAGTACTTC

J gene: TRBJ2-1
clone size: .
V gene: TRBV29-1
D gene: TRBD1
CDR3 length: 15
CDR3 protein: CSLPIVGQATLGQFF
CDR3 DNA: TGCAGCTTACCCATTGTGGGACAGGCGACCCTCGGGCAGTTCTTC

J gene: TRBJ2-1
clone size: once
V gene: TRBV6-6
D gene: .
CDR3 length: 13
CDR3 protein: CASDRTNLNEQFF
CDR3 DNA: TGTGCCAGCGATCGGACTAACCTGAATGAGCAGTTCTTC

J gene: TRBJ2-7
clone size: .
V gene: TRBV7-2
D gene: TRBD1
CDR3 length: 16
CDR3 protein: CASSSLTGGLSYEQYF
CDR3 DNA: TGTGCCAGCAGTTCACTAACAGGGGGCTTATCCTACGAGCAGTACTTC

J gene: TRBJ1-5
clone size: .
V gene: TRBV6-6
D gene: .
CDR3 length: 12
CDR3 protein: CASSYSVTGQHF
CDR3 DNA: TGTGCCAGCAGTTACTCGGTCACAGGGCAGCATTTT

J gene: TRBJ1-3
clone size: .
V gene: TRBV7-9
D gene: TRBD1
CDR3 length: 18
CDR3 protein: CASSPPVGQGYSGNTIYF
CDR3 DNA: TGTGCCAGCAGCCCCCCCGTCGGACAGGGGTATTCTGGAAACACCATATATTTT

J gene: TRBJ2-7
clone size: .
V gene: TRBV11-2
D gene: .
CDR3 length: 15
CDR3 protein: CASSLEAGTSYEQYF
CDR3 DNA: TGTGCCAGCAGCTTAGAAGCGGGCACGTCCTACGAGCAGTACTTC

J gene: TRBJ1-1
clone size: .
V gene: TRBV19
D gene: TRBD1
CDR3 length: 14
CDR3 protein: CASGDRGRRTEAFF
CDR3 DNA: TGTGCCAGTGGCGACAGGGGGCGGCGGACTGAAGCTTTCTTT

J gene: TRBJ2-7
clone size: .
V gene: TRBV11-3
D gene: TRBD2
CDR3 length: 17
CDR3 protein: CASSLDRGGLSSYEQYF
CDR3 DNA: TGTGCCAGCAGCTTAGATCGGGGGGGCCTGAGCTCCTACGAGCAGTACTTC

J gene: TRBJ1-4
clone size: .
V gene: TRBV7-8
D gene: .
CDR3 length: 12
CDR3 protein: CASSSEDEKLFF
CDR3 DNA: TGTGCCAGCAGCTCCGAGGATGAAAAACTGTTTTTT

J gene: TRBJ2-5
clone size: .
V gene: TRBV7-2
D gene: .
CDR3 length: 16
CDR3 protein: CASSLGARPFQETQYF
CDR3 DNA: TGTGCCAGCAGCTTAGGGGCCCGACCCTTCCAAGAGACCCAGTACTTC

J gene: TRBJ2-7
clone size: .
V gene: TRBV3-1/TRBV3-2
D gene: .
CDR3 length: 14
CDR3 protein: CASSQEGRHYEQYF
CDR3 DNA: TGTGCCAGCAGCCAAGAGGGCAGACACTACGAGCAGTACTTC

J gene: TRBJ2-1
clone size: .
V gene: TRBV29-1
D gene: .
CDR3 length: 12
CDR3 protein: CSVDSTGNEQFF
CDR3 DNA: TGCAGCGTTGATTCGACGGGAAATGAGCAGTTCTTC

J gene: TRBJ2-3
clone size: few
V gene: TRBV29-1
D gene: .
CDR3 length: 13
CDR3 protein: CSVDAGFTDTQYF
CDR3 DNA: TGCAGCGTTGATGCGGGATTCACAGATACGCAGTATTTT

J gene: TRBJ1-2
clone size: .
V gene: TRBV14
D gene: TRBD1
CDR3 length: 12
CDR3 protein: CASSPDRAGYTF
CDR3 DNA: TGTGCCAGCAGCCCCGACAGGGCTGGCTACACCTTC

J gene: TRBJ2-5
clone size: .
V gene: TRBV6-5
D gene: .
CDR3 length: 12
CDR3 protein: CASGPFGETQYF
CDR3 DNA: TGTGCCAGCGGTCCTTTCGGGGAGACCCAGTACTTC

J gene: TRBJ2-2
clone size: .
V gene: TRBV6-6
D gene: TRBD1
CDR3 length: 16
CDR3 protein: CASSYSAGQGAGELFF
CDR3 DNA: TGTGCCAGCAGTTACTCCGCGGGACAGGGGGCCGGGGAGCTGTTTTTT

J gene: TRBJ2-2
clone size: .
V gene: TRBV20-1
D gene: TRBD1
CDR3 length: 16
CDR3 protein: CSASRTGSGSDGELFF
CDR3 DNA: TGCAGTGCTAGTAGGACAGGGTCCGGGTCTGACGGGGAGCTGTTTTTT

J gene: TRBJ2-1
clone size: .
V gene: TRBV9
D gene: .
CDR3 length: 15
CDR3 protein: CASSIDLSGNNEQFF
CDR3 DNA: TGTGCCAGCAGCATAGATCTTTCAGGGAACAATGAGCAGTTCTTC

J gene: TRBJ1-4
clone size: .
V gene: TRBV19
D gene: .
CDR3 length: 12
CDR3 protein: CASSMGAEKLFF
CDR3 DNA: TGTGCCAGTTCGATGGGGGCTGAAAAACTGTTTTTT

J gene: TRBJ2-1
clone size: .
V gene: TRBV6-2/TRBV6-3
D gene: .
CDR3 length: 14
CDR3 protein: CASSNLQGGNEQFF
CDR3 DNA: TGTGCCAGCAGTAACCTCCAGGGGGGCAATGAGCAGTTCTTC

J gene: TRBJ2-1
clone size: .
V gene: TRBV18
D gene: TRBD1
CDR3 length: 15
CDR3 protein: CASSPRDSSYNEQFF
CDR3 DNA: TGTGCCAGCTCACCAAGGGACAGCTCCTACAATGAGCAGTTCTTC

J gene: TRBJ2-7
clone size: once
V gene: TRBV4-1
D gene: .
CDR3 length: 14
CDR3 protein: CASSQERPSYEQYF
CDR3 DNA: TGCGCCAGCAGCCAAGAACGGCCTAGCTACGAGCAGTACTTC

J gene: TRBJ1-2
clone size: .
V gene: TRBV24-1
D gene: .
CDR3 length: 14
CDR3 protein: CATSDSRGILRYTF
CDR3 DNA: TGTGCCACCAGTGATTCGAGGGGGATTCTCCGCTACACCTTC

J gene: TRBJ1-1
clone size: .
V gene: TRBV6-2/TRBV6-3
D gene: TRBD1
CDR3 length: 16
CDR3 protein: CASSLGTGRENTEAFF
CDR3 DNA: TGTGCCAGCAGCCTCGGGACAGGGAGAGAGAACACTGAAGCTTTCTTT

J gene: TRBJ2-1
clone size: .
V gene: TRBV20-1
D gene: .
CDR3 length: 14
CDR3 protein: CSASFIDQGNEQFF
CDR3 DNA: TGCAGTGCTAGTTTTATCGATCAGGGCAATGAGCAGTTCTTC

J gene: TRBJ2-2
clone size: .
V gene: TRBV6-5
D gene: .
CDR3 length: 14
CDR3 protein: CACSGLKNTGELFF
CDR3 DNA: TGTGCCTGCTCGGGACTCAAGAACACCGGGGAGCTGTTTTTT

J gene: TRBJ1-5
clone size: .
V gene: TRBV2
D gene: .
CDR3 length: 14
CDR3 protein: CASSVRFSNQPQHF
CDR3 DNA: TGTGCCAGCAGTGTACGGTTTAGCAATCAGCCCCAGCATTTT

J gene: TRBJ2-7
clone size: .
V gene: TRBV29-1
D gene: TRBD1
CDR3 length: 12
CDR3 protein: CSAGTASYEQYF
CDR3 DNA: TGCAGCGCCGGGACAGCCTCCTACGAGCAGTACTTC

J gene: TRBJ2-3
clone size: few
V gene: TRBV18
D gene: TRBD2
CDR3 length: 17
CDR3 protein: CASSLLSSGDSTDTQYF
CDR3 DNA: TGTGCCAGCTCACTTCTTTCGAGCGGGGATAGCACAGATACGCAGTATTTT

J gene: TRBJ2-2
clone size: .
V gene: TRBV4-3
D gene: TRBD2
CDR3 length: 18
CDR3 protein: CASSRASGRVANTGELFF
CDR3 DNA: TGCGCCAGCAGCCGGGCTAGCGGGAGAGTCGCAAACACCGGGGAGCTGTTTTTT

J gene: TRBJ2-3
clone size: .
V gene: TRBV24-1
D gene: TRBD1
CDR3 length: 15
CDR3 protein: CATSEDSGTGNSQYF
CDR3 DNA: TGTGCCACCAGTGAAGATTCCGGGACAGGGAACTCGCAGTATTTT

J gene: TRBJ1-3
clone size: .
V gene: TRBV3-1/TRBV3-2
D gene: .
CDR3 length: 16
CDR3 protein: CASSQTGHISGNTIYF
CDR3 DNA: TGTGCCAGCAGCCAAACAGGGCACATTTCTGGAAACACCATATATTTT

J gene: TRBJ1-4
clone size: few
V gene: TRBV19
D gene: TRBD1
CDR3 length: 15
CDR3 protein: CASSYRGPTNEKLFF
CDR3 DNA: TGTGCCAGTAGTTACAGGGGTCCAACTAATGAAAAACTGTTTTTT

J gene: TRBJ1-2
clone size: .
V gene: TRBV25-1
D gene: .
CDR3 length: 14
CDR3 protein: CASRSGVTRYGYTF
CDR3 DNA: TGTGCCAGCAGATCAGGGGTCACTAGATATGGCTACACCTTC

J gene: TRBJ2-4
clone size: .
V gene: TRBV18
D gene: TRBD2
CDR3 length: 17
CDR3 protein: CASSPTGGGFNKNIQYF
CDR3 DNA: TGTGCCAGCTCACCAACCGGCGGGGGGTTTAACAAAAACATTCAGTACTTC

J gene: TRBJ1-2
clone size: .
V gene: TRBV9
D gene: .
CDR3 length: 16
CDR3 protein: CASSVAWGSANYGYTF
CDR3 DNA: TGTGCCAGCAGCGTAGCGTGGGGCAGCGCTAACTATGGCTACACCTTC

J gene: TRBJ2-7
clone size: once
V gene: TRBV7-2
D gene: .
CDR3 length: 14
CDR3 protein: CASSSEQARVEQYF
CDR3 DNA: TGTGCCAGCAGCTCAGAACAGGCAAGGGTTGAGCAGTACTTC

J gene: TRBJ1-1
clone size: .
V gene: TRBV18
D gene: TRBD1
CDR3 length: 16
CDR3 protein: CASSPGQGGVRREAFF
CDR3 DNA: TGTGCCAGCTCACCCGGACAGGGAGGCGTTCGAAGGGAAGCTTTCTTT

J gene: TRBJ2-1
clone size: .
V gene: TRBV18
D gene: TRBD1
CDR3 length: 15
CDR3 protein: CASSPGQGSYNEQFF
CDR3 DNA: TGTGCCAGCTCACCTGGACAGGGCTCCTACAATGAGCAGTTCTTC

J gene: TRBJ2-7
clone size: .
V gene: TRBV19
D gene: TRBD1
CDR3 length: 15
CDR3 protein: CASSIRTGTPYEQYF
CDR3 DNA: TGTGCCAGTAGTATAAGGACAGGGACGCCCTACGAGCAGTACTTC

J gene: TRBJ1-2
clone size: .
V gene: TRBV5-4
D gene: .
CDR3 length: 12
CDR3 protein: CASSLDRVGYTF
CDR3 DNA: TGTGCCAGCAGCTTGGACAGGGTCGGCTACACCTTC

J gene: TRBJ2-7
clone size: .
V gene: TRBV19
D gene: TRBD2
CDR3 length: 14
CDR3 protein: CASSQRAGVSEQYF
CDR3 DNA: TGTGCCAGTAGCCAGAGAGCGGGAGTGTCCGAGCAGTACTTC

J gene: TRBJ1-6
clone size: .
V gene: TRBV9
D gene: TRBD1
CDR3 length: 17
CDR3 protein: CASSVTFRQGTNSPLHF
CDR3 DNA: TGTGCCAGCAGCGTAACCTTCCGACAGGGTACGAATTCACCCCTCCACTTT

J gene: TRBJ2-7
clone size: .
V gene: TRBV5-4
D gene: TRBD2
CDR3 length: 14
CDR3 protein: CASSFSGSSYEQYF
CDR3 DNA: TGTGCCAGCAGCTTTAGCGGGAGCTCCTACGAGCAGTACTTC

J gene: TRBJ1-2
clone size: .
V gene: TRBV10-3
D gene: .
CDR3 length: 15
CDR3 protein: CAIRAGREGYYGYTF
CDR3 DNA: TGTGCCATCAGAGCAGGCCGGGAGGGATACTATGGCTACACCTTC

J gene: TRBJ1-2
clone size: .
V gene: TRBV5-4
D gene: TRBD1
CDR3 length: 15
CDR3 protein: CASSSTGGKRDGYTF
CDR3 DNA: TGTGCCAGCAGTTCGACAGGGGGTAAAAGGGATGGCTACACCTTC